This T cell receptor beta chain was observed in a study of T cells in Graves' hyperthyroidism and ophthalmopathy. Turning to the study itself: Peripheral blood was acquired at first diagnosis, ahead of any therapy whatsoever. General observations from the study: Ophthalmopathy could be told apart from stable hyperthyroidism with a 13 V-J model.

What was amplified from RNA transcripts were TCR beta CDR3 regions. Researchers ran a first-round RT-PCR on the TCR CDR3 using the HTBI primer set. A single record per CDR3 protein comes from TCRdb applying MiXCR to the multiplex PCR reads. The sample lists hundreds of thousands of distinct CDR3 sequences, less than 25% occurring once. Pregnant or lactating patients were excluded, as were those with uncontrolled infection or other autoimmune disease. Out of more than 8 ml of fresh peripheral blood came the PBMCs. The length of the CDR3 is 14 residues. V lost 6 bases, J lost 9 bases, and 18 bases lay in between. From germline, CDR1 is SGHAT and CDR2 FQNNGV. This clonotype was picked up a small number of times. The antigen remains unidentified.

The receptor was isolated from a man aged 25 to 45 with Graves' ophthalmopathy. V gene TRBV11-2 combines with J gene TRBJ2-4, with D maybe TRBD2 (6 bases). Sequencing input: blood. CDR3 nucleotide sequence: TGTGCCAGCAGTCCGGGACTTCGAGGAAGCATTCAGTACTTC. Its translation: CASSPGLRGSIQYF.